This T cell receptor beta chain originates from a study of cytomegalovirus exposure and HLA in healthy donors. Whole-study results and caveats: The HLA-A and HLA-B alleles of most subjects were reportedly predicted accurately from TCR beta sequences.

The CDR3 is 18 residues long. CDR1 and CDR2 (germline): SGDLS, YYNGEE. The J segment lost 5 bases and the V segment lost 3 bases, leaving 12 bases of the junction unmatched. 60 Vbeta and 13 Jbeta primers were used in PCR. Profiling relied on immunoSEQ multiplex PCR, and the TCRdb table lists in-frame clones only, not all of them. The profile shows approximately 150,000 clones, 68% of them singletons. As to this clone: Its antigen remains unknown.

This sequence originates from a man aged 60 to 69 in good health and CMV-seronegative. The chain recombines TRBV9 with TRBJ2-1, with 12 bases identical to TRBD2. Sample: PBMCs. The CDR3: CASSGGNRTSGTHNEQFF. The CDR3, as DNA: TGTGCCAGCAGCGGGGGCAACCGGACTAGCGGGACCCACAATGAGCAGTTCTTC.